This entry describes one TCR beta chain. A read error may explain this, as a much larger clone is one base away. In the same sample, other DNA sequences code for this CDR3. This entry is derived from a study of shared clonotypes between healthy human individuals. About the research overall: For every donor, three CD4 naive, three CD4 memory, two CD8 naive and one CD8 memory plates were used.

Terminally differentiated effector memory CD45RA+ cells were left out of the naive CD8 fraction, which was CD45RO-negative and positively selected for CCR7. Per sorted-subset replicate PCR, input was 150 to 250 ng DNA, representing around 30,000 T cell genomes. The repertoire was sequenced with immunoSEQ multiplex PCR; TCRdb's copy has only in-frame clones and lacks some. Here the sample spans about 820,000 clones, roughly 92% being singletons. The CDR3 has 12 amino acids. Germline V gene sequence: CDR1 MNHEY, CDR2 SVGAGI. Trimming shortened V by 5 bases and J by 5 bases, and 10 bases separated the two germline ends.

This rearrangement joins TRBV6-5 to TRBJ2-7; possibly TRBD1 for D (6 bases). The sequenced sample was naive CD8+ T cells sorted from blood. This receptor was taken from a man between 25 and 39 years old in good health. DNA for the CDR3: TGTGCCAGCAGTGAAGGGGGTCACGAGCAGTACTTC. Its translation is CASSEGGHEQYF.